This T cell receptor (beta chain) stems from a study of cytomegalovirus exposure and HLA in healthy donors. CDR3 length: 13 residues. Trimming took 3 bases from V and 3 from J, leaving 8 bases between them. The germline V gene has CDR1 SGHAT and CDR2 FQNNGV. The PCR employed 60 Vbeta primers together with 13 Jbeta primers. TCRdb's table, derived via immunoSEQ multiplex PCR, lists solely in-frame clones and lacks some. The table has about 130,000 clones, 70% to 80% seen once. Study-level findings and limits: For TCR beta chains, V- and J-gene trimming was later linked to a missense DCLRE1C variant. Sequencing likely caused a cluster of highly shared sequence variants. The availability of immune exposure information extended only to CMV serostatus. About 87% or about 30% of the time was how often most TCR beta V segments were productive, according to an earlier analysis.

Note on this clone: Its antigen is not known.

This clonotype originated in a woman in her fifties or sixties in good health and CMV-seronegative. The sequencing input was PBMCs. V usage is TRBV11-2 and J usage is TRBJ1-2; D perhaps matches TRBD1 (5 bases). As DNA, the CDR3 is TGTGCCAGCAGCTTGAAAGGGGACTATGGCTACACCTTC. As protein: CASSLKGDYGYTF.